One and the same sample provided the 4 T cell receptor beta chains below, sequenced in a study of regulatory T cells in long-lasting Graves disease. The TCR beta library used iRepertoire HTBI primers with Arm-PCR amplification of CDR3. MiXCR, run by TCRdb on the multiplex PCR reads, gives a single entry per CDR3 protein. The table shows approximately 470,000 distinct CDR3 sequences, with roughly 16% occurring only once. Time point in this sample: newly diagnosed GD, antithyroid drugs for less than 3 months. RNA extracted from PBMCs served as the sequencing template. The same data also contributed to another study, on T cells in Graves' hyperthyroidism and ophthalmopathy.

The sequenced sample was peripheral blood mononuclear cells (PBMCs), obtained at new diagnosis, from a patient treated with antithyroid drugs. The receptors come from a middle-aged man with Graves disease.

The chain combines TRBV7-9 with TRBJ2-5; 7 bases align to TRBD2. V was pared by 5 bases and J by 5 bases, with 17 bases of the junction left unmatched. The CDR3 is 17 residues long. CDR1 is SEHNR and CDR2 is FQNEAQ in the germline V gene (reference sequence). CDR3: CASSGRGSVRRLETQYF. CDR3 nucleotides: TGTGCCAGCAGCGGGAGGGGTTCGGTCAGAAGGTTGGAGACCCAGTACTTC.

This clonotype has at least ten counts. The chain employs TRBV20-1 and TRBJ2-7; possibly TRBD2 for D (6 bases). This CDR3 is built from 13 residues. Deletions cut 6 bases from V and 3 bases from J, with 15 bases between. Per germline, CDR1 DFQATT and CDR2 SNEGSKA (reference sequence). CDR3 amino acids: CSAPPRGNYEQYF. CDR3 DNA sequence: TGCAGTGCCCCCCCGCGCGGGAACTACGAGCAGTACTTC.

With regard to this clonotype: This could be a read error, since a much larger clone is one nucleotide away. The chain employs TRBV24-1 and TRBJ2-3, with a weak D call TRBD2 (6 bases). The closer fit of TRBJ2-1 to the DNA end suggests the J call may be wrong. CDR3 length equals 12 residues. In germline, CDR1 is KGHDR, CDR2 SFDVKD. The DNA of the CDR3 is TGTGCCACCAGTGACCTAATCGGGGGGCAGTTCTTC. The encoded protein is CATSDLIGGQFF.

This rearrangement joins TRBV6-5 to TRBJ2-7; D possibly matches TRBD1 or TRBD2 (5 bases each). Trimming cost V 2 bases and J 9 bases, with 14 bases left between them. Germline V gene data show CDR1 as MNHEY and CDR2 as SVGAGI. This CDR3 spans 13 amino acids. CDR3 sequence (DNA): TGTGCCAGCAGTTACCCACTAGGGGAAGGGCAGTACTTC. As protein: CASSYPLGEGQYF.